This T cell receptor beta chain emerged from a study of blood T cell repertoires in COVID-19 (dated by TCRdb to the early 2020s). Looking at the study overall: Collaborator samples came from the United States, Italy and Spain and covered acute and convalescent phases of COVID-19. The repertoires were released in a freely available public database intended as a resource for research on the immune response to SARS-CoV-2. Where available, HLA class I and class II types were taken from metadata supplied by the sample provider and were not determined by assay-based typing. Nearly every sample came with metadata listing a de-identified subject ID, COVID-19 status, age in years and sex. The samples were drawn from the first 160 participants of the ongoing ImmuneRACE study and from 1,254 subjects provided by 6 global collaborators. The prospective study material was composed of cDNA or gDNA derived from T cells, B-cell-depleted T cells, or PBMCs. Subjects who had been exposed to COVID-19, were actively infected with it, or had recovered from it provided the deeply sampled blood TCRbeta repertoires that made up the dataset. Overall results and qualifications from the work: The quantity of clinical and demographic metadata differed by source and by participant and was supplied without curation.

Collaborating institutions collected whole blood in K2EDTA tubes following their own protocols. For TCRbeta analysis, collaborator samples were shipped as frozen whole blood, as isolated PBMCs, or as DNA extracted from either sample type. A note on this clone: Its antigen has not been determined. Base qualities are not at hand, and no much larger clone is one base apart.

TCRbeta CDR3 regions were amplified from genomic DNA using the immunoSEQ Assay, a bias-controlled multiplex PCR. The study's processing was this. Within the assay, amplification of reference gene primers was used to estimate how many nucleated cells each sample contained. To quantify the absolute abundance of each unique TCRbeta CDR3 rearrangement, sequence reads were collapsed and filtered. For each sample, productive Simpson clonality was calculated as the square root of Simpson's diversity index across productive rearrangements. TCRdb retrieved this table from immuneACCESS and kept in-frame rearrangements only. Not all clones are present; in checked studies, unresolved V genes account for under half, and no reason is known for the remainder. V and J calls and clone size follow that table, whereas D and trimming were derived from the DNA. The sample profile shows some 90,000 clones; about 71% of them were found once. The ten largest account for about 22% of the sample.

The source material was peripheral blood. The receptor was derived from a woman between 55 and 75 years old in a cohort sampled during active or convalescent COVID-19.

The CDR3 region reads CASSVAGGGEYNEKLFF. The DNA reads as follows: TGTGCCAGCAGCGTAGCAGGAGGGGGCGAATATAATGAAAAACTGTTTTTT. This sequence uses TRBV9 and TRBJ1-4; the junction holds 7 bases that match TRBD1. Trimming accounts for 0 bases at V and 4 bases at J, while the number of junction bases matched to no gene is 9. The CDR3 has 17 amino acids, counting the end cysteine and phenylalanine. Only CDR3 DNA is held: 51 bases, read in frame from base 1. From the germline V gene, CDR1 is SGDLS and CDR2 is YYNGEE. Joined to the reference TRBV9 and TRBJ1-4 proteins, this CDR3 gives the full variable domain: DSGVTQTPKHLITATGQRVTLRCSPRSGDLSVYWYQQSLDQGLQFLIQYYNGEERAKGNILERFSAQQFPDLHSELNLSSLELGDSALYFCASSVAGGGEYNEKLFFGSGTQLSVL.